The present T cell receptor beta chain was sequenced within a study of shared clonotypes between healthy human individuals. CDR3 length equals 14 residues. V was clipped by 5 bases and J by 5 bases; unmatched bases: 3. The V gene's germline CDR1 is SNHLY and CDR2 FYNNEI. Using immunoSEQ multiplex PCR, the repertoire was profiled, and TCRdb retains in-frame clones only, with some absent. This table has around 2,100,000 clones, about 95% appearing once. As defined, naive CD8 cells were CD45RO-negative and positively selected for CCR7, with terminally differentiated effector memory CD45RA+ cells excluded.

This sequence was found in a man aged 18 to 30 in good health. Material for sequencing was naive CD8+ T cells sorted from blood. The chain couples TRBV2 to TRBJ2-5; TRBD2 agrees at 12 bases. The CDR3 protein is CASSKLAGGETQYF. In DNA form, the CDR3 reads TGTGCCAGCAGTAAACTAGCGGGAGGTGAGACCCAGTACTTC. Full variable domain (outside the CDR3, taken from reference TRBV2 and TRBJ2-5): EPEVTQTPSHQVTQMGQEVILRCVPISNHLYFYWYRQILGQKVEFLVSFYNNEISEKSEIFDDQFSVERPDGSNFTLKIRSTKLEDSAMYFCASSKLAGGETQYFGPGTRLLVL.